The 11 T cell receptor beta chains given below trace back to one sample, sequenced in a study of T cell clonality in common variable immunodeficiency. The method was immunoSEQ multiplex PCR; TCRdb's version includes in-frame clones alone and lacks a portion of them. This sample carries some 60,000 clones, none of them present only once. The source material was peripheral blood mononuclear cells. The receptors shown here come from a person aged 18 to 75 in good health.

This clone was seen repeatedly, ten times or more. CDR3 DNA, as far as it was read: TGCAGTGCTAGAGATTTAGTGGTTGGC. The encoded protein is CSARDLVVG. The full CDR3 sequence reads CSARDLVVGYTF. The gene calls are TRBV20-1 and TRBJ1-2, with no clear D. The observed sequence ends 3 residues before the CDR3 terminus, with the missing tail filled in from the germline J gene. Germline CDR1 is DFQATT and CDR2 is SNEGSKA (reference sequence). The V end lost 0 bases, the J end lost 7 bases, and 9 bases lay between the germline ends. The CDR3 runs to 12 residues.

This clone was found many times. The read gets to within 3 residues of the CDR3 end, and the germline J gene fills in the rest. The V gene is TRBV30, the J gene TRBJ1-1; tentative D call: TRBD1 (5 bases). V dropped 0 bases and J dropped 7 bases, with 15 bases sitting between them. The V gene's germline CDR1 is GTSNPN and CDR2 SVGIG (reference sequence). The CDR3 extends over 14 amino acids. The CDR3 bases that were read are TGTGCCTGGAGTGTAGGGCAGGGTCCCATTGAA. Amino acids: CAWSVGQGPIE. The full-length CDR3 reads as CAWSVGQGPIEAFF.

There are many counts of this clone. The read falls 3 residues short of the CDR3 end, and the missing part is taken from the germline J gene. The chain couples TRBV20-1 to TRBJ2-5, with 8 bases lining up with TRBD2. This CDR3 is built from 13 residues. The germline gives CDR1 DFQATT, CDR2 SNEGSKA (reference sequence). The V and J ends lost 6 bases and 2 bases, in that order; junction bases with no gene match: 5. The CDR3 bases that were read are TGCAGTGCCCGGGGGGGCTTGCAAGAGACC. It yields the protein CSARGGLQET. The complete CDR3 sequence is CSARGGLQETQYF.

This clone was found many times. The read ends 3 residues early relative to the CDR3; the germline J gene fills the gap. V and J are TRBV30 and TRBJ1-2; 9 nucleotides agree with TRBD1. The CDR3 consists of 17 residues. Germline loops: CDR1 GTSNPN, CDR2 SVGIG (reference sequence). V shed 3 bases, J shed 2 bases, and the junction held 13 bases outside the gene matches. The DNA read from the CDR3 is TGTGCCTGGAGGCGGGGGGACAGGGCCAGAACAAACTATGGC. Translation gives CAWRRGDRARTNYG. The CDR3 reads in full as CAWRRGDRARTNYGYTF.

This clone was counted ten times or more. The CDR3 is cut off 3 residues early in the read; its end comes from the germline J gene. The V and J genes are TRBV28 and TRBJ2-3; 13 bases map to TRBD2. Germline-derived CDR1 and CDR2 are MDHEN and SYDVKM. This CDR3 comprises 15 residues. With V trimmed by 9 bases and J by 3 bases, 6 bases remained unmatched. CDR3: CASRTSGSLTDTQYF. The sequenced part of the CDR3 DNA is TGTGCCAGTAGGACTAGCGGGAGTCTTACAGATACG.

This clone was recorded many times. The CDR3 is cut off 3 residues early in the read; its end comes from the germline J gene. The chain joins TRBV9 to TRBJ2-3; TRBD2 matches 9 bases. From germline, CDR1 is SGDLS and CDR2 YYNGEE. Trimming removed 3 bases from V and 0 bases from J; junction bases left unmatched: 8. This CDR3 spans 17 amino acids. The sequenced CDR3 bases are TGTGCCAGCAGCGCGGACCATAGCGGGAGAAGCACAGATACG. Its translation is CASSADHSGRSTDT. The whole CDR3 sequence is CASSADHSGRSTDTQYF.

This clone was detected many times. Coverage ceases 3 residues before the CDR3 finishes, and the germline J gene fills in the end. V usage is TRBV29-1 and J usage is TRBJ1-1, with 7 positions matching TRBD1. Germline assignment: CDR1 SQVTM and CDR2 ANQGSEA. This CDR3 is 13 amino acids long. The V and J ends lost 7 bases and 1 base, in that order; junction bases with no gene match: 6. Here the CDR3 reads CSATGTANTEAFF. The CDR3 DNA, read in part, is TGCAGCGCAACCGGGACAGCGAACACTGAA.

Ten or more counts support this clone. The read finishes 3 residues shy of the CDR3 end, and the germline J gene is used to complete it. The V call is TRBV28, the J call TRBJ2-7; D unresolved. This CDR3 has 13 residues. Trimming pared 2 bases from V and 2 bases from J, leaving 7 bases between. Per germline, CDR1 MDHEN and CDR2 SYDVKM. The CDR3 is CASSLQSAYEQYF. The covered CDR3 bases are TGTGCCAGCAGTTTACAGTCCGCCTACGAG.

In its sample, this clone was seen many times. The CDR3 is cut off 3 residues early in the read; its end comes from the germline J gene. The chain has TRBV5-1 and TRBJ1-1; maybe TRBD1 (6 bases). The length of the CDR3 is 15 residues. The germline CDR1 and CDR2 sequences are SGHRS and YFSETQ. V was clipped by 1 base and J by 0 bases, with 10 bases between them. The CDR3 is CASSLTGPMNTEAFF. The sequenced CDR3 bases are TGCGCCAGCAGCTTGACAGGGCCTATGAACACTGAA.

This clone has a count of ten or more. The read is 3 residues too short to cover the CDR3 end, so that end is filled in from the germline J gene. This sequence joins TRBV6-2 or TRBV6-3 and TRBJ2-1, with D possibly being TRBD1 (6 bases). The V gene's germline CDR1 is MNHEY and CDR2 SVGEGT. Between the trimmed V and J ends, which lost 7 bases and 3 bases, there was a span of 10 bases. This CDR3 contains 13 residues. The CDR3 loop reads CASTRDNYNEQFF. CDR3 bases read: TGTGCCAGCACCCGGGACAACTACAATGAG.

This clone was seen many times. The read terminates 3 residues ahead of where the CDR3 ends, so the germline J gene completes it. This chain joins TRBV15 and TRBJ2-5; 8 nucleotides align to TRBD1. The V gene's germline CDR1 is LNHNV and CDR2 YYDKDF (reference sequence). V was clipped by 1 base and J by 4 bases; unmatched bases: 5. CDR3 length equals 15 residues. The DNA read from the CDR3 is TGTGCCACCAGCAGAGGGACAGGGATAATAGAGACC. This sequence encodes CATSRGTGIIET. The full CDR3 is CATSRGTGIIETQYF. Together with reference TRBV15 and TRBJ2-5, the CDR3 gives the full variable domain: DAMVIQNPRYQVTQFGKPVTLSCSQTLNHNVMYWYQQKSSQAPKLLFHYYDKDFNNEADTPDNFQSRRPNTSFCFLDIRSPGLGDTAMYLCATSRGTGIIETQYFGPGTRLLVL.